A selection of T cell receptor beta chains follows, all from one sample in a study of blood T cell repertoires in COVID-19. Some clones are missing from TCRdb's copy, which holds only in-frame ones; the method was immunoSEQ multiplex PCR. The repertoire consists of 70,000 or so clones, with about 68% occurring once and the leading ten covering approximately 40%. The material sequenced was peripheral blood. These receptors all stem from a woman between 65 and 79 years old with acute or convalescent COVID-19. Each CDR3 is given without its conserved first and last residue.

j_gene: TRBJ2-7
v_gene: TRBV7-2
CDR3aa: ASSPGLAGVLGEQY

j_gene: TRBJ1-2
v_gene: TRBV20-1
CDR3aa: SRRVSDGYT

j_gene: TRBJ2-7
v_gene: TRBV7-2
CDR3aa: ASSRGYEQY

j_gene: TRBJ2-3
v_gene: TRBV6-1
CDR3aa: ASSESGASTDTQY

j_gene: TRBJ2-7
v_gene: TRBV12-3/TRBV12-4
CDR3aa: ASTVSTTYEQY

j_gene: TRBJ1-3
v_gene: TRBV7-9
CDR3aa: ASSSMAGRNTIY

j_gene: TRBJ2-1
v_gene: TRBV27
CDR3aa: ASSPQIRTGGIPQNEQF

j_gene: TRBJ1-4
v_gene: TRBV19
CDR3aa: ASSIGGRQTEEKLF

j_gene: TRBJ2-1
v_gene: TRBV24-1
CDR3aa: ATSDLMQGAGNEQF

j_gene: TRBJ2-7
v_gene: TRBV7-8
CDR3aa: ASSRTRTGGYEQY

j_gene: TRBJ2-1
v_gene: TRBV27
CDR3aa: ASSPSRGREQF

j_gene: TRBJ1-2
v_gene: TRBV19
CDR3aa: ASSISRGLNYGYT

j_gene: TRBJ2-5
v_gene: TRBV29-1
CDR3aa: SVDRGLRETQY

j_gene: TRBJ1-1
v_gene: TRBV6-4
CDR3aa: ASSSDRRTEAF

j_gene: TRBJ2-2
v_gene: TRBV6-5
CDR3aa: ASLAGGSTGELF

j_gene: TRBJ2-2
v_gene: TRBV29-1
CDR3aa: SVGTSGNTGELF

j_gene: TRBJ2-2
v_gene: TRBV19
CDR3aa: ASSTRGAGGTGELF

j_gene: TRBJ1-1
v_gene: TRBV28
CDR3aa: ASSLSRPSADTEAF

j_gene: TRBJ1-3
v_gene: TRBV5-6
CDR3aa: ASSPAGAGTGNTIY

j_gene: TRBJ2-1
v_gene: TRBV5-3
CDR3aa: ARSLRDSKGEQF

j_gene: TRBJ2-1
v_gene: TRBV30
CDR3aa: AWSGMRDEQF

j_gene: TRBJ1-2
v_gene: TRBV5-1
CDR3aa: ASSSAPRQGSYGYT

j_gene: TRBJ1-5
v_gene: TRBV13
CDR3aa: ASSFTGTGGREPQH

j_gene: TRBJ1-1
v_gene: TRBV19
CDR3aa: ASKAGGPSNTEAF

j_gene: TRBJ1-2
v_gene: TRBV19
CDR3aa: ASSIARDRVHGYT

j_gene: TRBJ2-5
v_gene: TRBV29-1
CDR3aa: SVELGGQGRSETQY

j_gene: TRBJ2-1
v_gene: TRBV3-1/TRBV3-2
CDR3aa: ASSQVSQQF

j_gene: TRBJ2-7
v_gene: TRBV2
CDR3aa: ASSLDRLGTYEQY

j_gene: TRBJ1-2
v_gene: TRBV27
CDR3aa: ASSPSRRIYGYT

j_gene: TRBJ2-1
v_gene: TRBV5-1
CDR3aa: ASSLARGIYNEQF

j_gene: TRBJ2-2
v_gene: TRBV9
CDR3aa: ASSTGVNTGELF

j_gene: TRBJ1-1
v_gene: TRBV7-8
CDR3aa: ASSLSLNTEAF

j_gene: TRBJ1-2
v_gene: TRBV18
CDR3aa: ASSLEQGLGGYT

j_gene: TRBJ1-3
v_gene: TRBV9
CDR3aa: ASSAGRGGGDTIY

j_gene: TRBJ1-1
v_gene: TRBV2
CDR3aa: ASSVTASLGAF

j_gene: TRBJ1-1
v_gene: TRBV9
CDR3aa: ASSVGAGLSEAF

j_gene: TRBJ1-2
v_gene: TRBV19
CDR3aa: ASSAMQGGNYGYT

j_gene: TRBJ1-2
v_gene: TRBV5-1
CDR3aa: ASRESQGADGYT

j_gene: TRBJ1-1
v_gene: TRBV12-5
CDR3aa: ASGFGRNTEAF

j_gene: TRBJ1-1
v_gene: TRBV19
CDR3aa: ASSIKGASTEAF

j_gene: TRBJ2-1
v_gene: TRBV28
CDR3aa: ASSSFEQF

j_gene: TRBJ1-1
v_gene: TRBV14
CDR3aa: ASSQDPGQLAEAF

j_gene: TRBJ1-6
v_gene: TRBV9
CDR3aa: ASSLDHGTGINSPLH

j_gene: TRBJ2-3
v_gene: TRBV6-5
CDR3aa: ASSYSWGSDTQY

j_gene: TRBJ1-3
v_gene: TRBV27
CDR3aa: ASSLIPRGNTIY

j_gene: TRBJ1-2
v_gene: TRBV6-5
CDR3aa: ASSLGGPDYGYT

j_gene: TRBJ2-2
v_gene: TRBV24-1
CDR3aa: ATSWDRNTGELF

j_gene: TRBJ1-1
v_gene: TRBV11-2
CDR3aa: ASSLGDRPGSEAF

j_gene: TRBJ1-1
v_gene: TRBV9
CDR3aa: ASRAGVETEAF